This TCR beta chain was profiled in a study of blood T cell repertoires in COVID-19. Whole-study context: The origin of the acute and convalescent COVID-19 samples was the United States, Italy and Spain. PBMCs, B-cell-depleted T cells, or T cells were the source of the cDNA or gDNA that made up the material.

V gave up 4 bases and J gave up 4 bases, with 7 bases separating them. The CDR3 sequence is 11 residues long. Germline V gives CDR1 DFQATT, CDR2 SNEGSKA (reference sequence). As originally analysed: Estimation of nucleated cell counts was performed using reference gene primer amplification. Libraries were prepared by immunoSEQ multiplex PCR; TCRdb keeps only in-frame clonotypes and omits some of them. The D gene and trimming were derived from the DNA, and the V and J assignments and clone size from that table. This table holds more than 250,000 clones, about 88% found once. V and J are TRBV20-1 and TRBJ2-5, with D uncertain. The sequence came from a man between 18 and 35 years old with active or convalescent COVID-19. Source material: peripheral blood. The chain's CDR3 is CSATPRETQYF. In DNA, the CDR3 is TGCAGTGCTACCCCCAGAGAGACCCAGTACTTC.